This T cell receptor beta chain was profiled in a study of technical replicates of blood from a handful of donors. Germline V CDR1 and CDR2: KGHSH, LQKENI. CDR3 size: 17 residues. Losses at the gene ends were 3 bases for V and 4 bases for J; bases not matched to a gene: 8. Method: immunoSEQ multiplex PCR; TCRdb's copy keeps in-frame clones and lacks some. The sample consists of around 80,000 clones, 96% of them appearing once. The chain recombines TRBV18 with TRBJ2-7, with 14 bases fitting TRBD2. This sequence originates from a human donor in good health. Sequencing used T cells isolated from PBMCs. The CDR3 DNA is TGTGCCAGCTCACCCGGGACTAGCGGGAGTATGGGATACGAGCAGTACTTC. Amino acids: CASSPGTSGSMGYEQYF. The full variable domain, with the rest looked up from reference TRBV18 and TRBJ2-7, is NAGVMQNPRHLVRRRGQEARLRCSPMKGHSHVYWYRQLPEEGLKFMVYLQKENIIDESGMPKERFSAEFPKEGPSILRIQQVVRGDSAAYFCASSPGTSGSMGYEQYFGPGTRLTVT.